These 21 T cell receptor beta chains share one sample of origin, sequenced in a study of technical replicates of blood from several donors. Clones were sequenced by immunoSEQ multiplex PCR, and TCRdb holds only the in-frame ones, with some missing. The profile shows approximately 89,000 clones, approximately 94% of them singletons. Material: T cells isolated from PBMCs. The receptors here all came from a human donor in good health.

The chain employs TRBV6-6 and TRBJ1-1; D perhaps matches TRBD1 (5 bases). The CDR3 totals 12 residues. Germline V CDR1 and CDR2: MNHNY, SVGAGI (reference sequence). V lost 6 bases to trimming and J lost 4 bases, with 9 bases between them. The CDR3, as DNA: TGTGCCAGCAGCCCTGACAGCACTGAAGCTTTCTTT. Its translation: CASSPDSTEAFF.

The chain recombines TRBV27 with TRBJ1-5, with a weak D call TRBD1 (5 bases). The CDR3 sequence is 14 residues long. V shed 3 bases and J shed 1 base, with 7 bases lying between them. Germline V lookup: CDR1 MNHEY, CDR2 SMNVEV (reference sequence). The CDR3 sequence is CASSFPGSNQPQHF. DNA for the CDR3: TGTGCCAGCAGTTTCCCAGGGAGCAATCAGCCCCAGCATTTT.

V and J are TRBV6-1 and TRBJ1-2; no clear D gene. Germline V lookup: CDR1 MNHNS, CDR2 SASEGT. This CDR3 is 15 amino acids long. The V end was cut by 8 bases, the J end by 1 base, with 17 bases between. In nucleotides, the CDR3 is TGTGCCAGCTCCCCTCTAGATCGGGGTAACTATGGCTACACCTTC. Protein product: CASSPLDRGNYGYTF.

V usage is TRBV4-1 and J usage is TRBJ2-3, with 9 bases that match TRBD2. The CDR3 totals 16 residues. The germline V gene encodes CDR1 MGHRA and CDR2 YSYEKL. With 1 base clipped from V and 0 bases from J, the junction kept 2 bases outside the gene matches. CDR3 sequence: CASSQATSGSTDTQYF. The CDR3 bases are TGCGCCAGCAGCCAAGCGACTAGCGGTAGCACAGATACGCAGTATTTT.

This rearrangement joins TRBV5-4 to TRBJ2-7; TRBD1 aligns across 7 bases. Germline V gives CDR1 SGHNT, CDR2 YYREEE (reference sequence). V lost 3 bases, J lost 2 bases, and 2 bases stayed unmatched. This CDR3 contains 13 residues. The CDR3 DNA follows: TGTGCCAGCAGCTCCGGGACAGCCTACGAGCAGTACTTC. It translates to CASSSGTAYEQYF.

The chain has TRBV6-1 and TRBJ2-7; maybe TRBD1 (6 bases). CDR3 length equals 15 residues. V was trimmed by 3 bases and J by 0 bases, leaving 12 bases between them. Germline CDR1 MNHNS, CDR2 SASEGT. The CDR3 loop is CASSEGALSSYEQYF. The CDR3 DNA follows: TGTGCCAGCAGTGAGGGGGCGCTTAGCTCCTACGAGCAGTACTTC.

The J gene is TRBJ1-5, the V gene TRBV19; TRBD1 agrees at 9 bases. CDR1 is LNHDA and CDR2 is SQIVND in the germline V gene (reference sequence). After removal of 4 bases from V and 7 bases from J, the junction contained 8 bases not matched to a gene. This CDR3 is built from 15 residues. The CDR3 bases are TGTGCCAGTAGTACTAAATTGGGACAGGGCCAGCCCCAGCATTTT. Protein product: CASSTKLGQGQPQHF.

This chain joins TRBV7-8 and TRBJ1-2, with D perhaps matching TRBD1 (5 bases). V lost 5 bases to trimming and J lost 5 bases, with 12 bases between them. The CDR3 length is 13 residues. Germline loops: CDR1 SGHVS, CDR2 FQNEAQ. CDR3 region: CASSHRDRYGYTF. Written as DNA, the CDR3 is TGTGCCAGCAGCCACCGTGACAGATATGGCTACACCTTC.

This clone has just one count. This chain joins TRBV28 and TRBJ2-7; a weak D match, TRBD2 (5 bases). V gave up 4 bases and J gave up 6 bases, with 13 bases separating them. The CDR3 extends over 13 amino acids. Germline V gene data show CDR1 as MDHEN and CDR2 as SYDVKM. The CDR3 sequence: CASSSGDEGEQYF. The CDR3 DNA reads TGTGCCAGCAGTTCTGGGGATGAGGGCGAGCAGTACTTC.

The chain uses TRBV19 and TRBJ2-7; 14 bases are shared with TRBD2. J lost 6 bases, V lost 5 bases, and 6 bases had no gene match. This CDR3 comprises 15 residues. Germline V gene sequence: CDR1 LNHDA, CDR2 SQIVND (reference sequence). CDR3 amino acids: CASSLSGTSGSEQYF. DNA of the CDR3: TGTGCCAGTAGTCTTTCTGGGACTAGCGGGAGCGAGCAGTACTTC. Using reference TRBV19 and TRBJ2-7 for the parts outside the CDR3, the full variable domain is DGGITQSPKYLFRKEGQNVTLSCEQNLNHDAMYWYRQDPGQGLRLIYYSQIVNDFQKGDIAEGYSVSREKKESFPLTVTSAQKNPTAFYLCASSLSGTSGSEQYFGPGTRLTVT.

This chain links TRBV10-3 with TRBJ1-5; maybe TRBD1 (5 bases). Trimming removed 2 bases at V and 6 bases at J, with 8 bases between. CDR1 is ENHRY, CDR2 SYGVKD, per germline. The CDR3 is made up of 13 amino acids. The CDR3 coding sequence is TGTGCCATCAGTGAGGACAGACTTCAGCCCCAGCATTTT. Protein product: CAISEDRLQPQHF.

The chain couples TRBV5-6 to TRBJ2-7; maybe TRBD1 (6 bases). V was pared by 4 bases and J by 9 bases, with 17 bases between. The CDR3 covers 13 residues. Germline assignment: CDR1 SGHDT and CDR2 YYEEEE. CDR3 DNA sequence: TGTGCCAGCAGCCTGCCCGGACAGTCTGGGCAGTACTTC. Translating gives CASSLPGQSGQYF.

The rearrangement links TRBV27 to TRBJ2-7, with 7 bases aligning to TRBD2. The junction had 11 bases not matched to a gene; V was cut back by 5 bases and J by 4 bases. From germline, CDR1 is MNHEY and CDR2 SMNVEV (reference sequence). CDR3 length equals 15 residues. The CDR3 nucleotides are TGTGCCAGCAGTCCCAATGCCCTAGCGGTTTACGAGCAGTACTTC. Encoded protein: CASSPNALAVYEQYF.

This clone appeared a single time. The chain employs TRBV25-1 and TRBJ1-2, with a weak D call TRBD1 (6 bases). CDR1 and CDR2 from the germline V gene are MGHDK and SYGVNS. This CDR3 region has 13 residues. Trimming took 3 bases from V and 3 from J, leaving 8 bases between them. The CDR3 DNA follows: TGTGCCAGCAGTGATGCAGGGGACTATGGCTACACCTTC. Translating gives CASSDAGDYGYTF.

The rearrangement joins TRBV7-3 to TRBJ2-1; TRBD2 is a possible D gene (6 bases). V lost 5 bases to trimming and J lost 0 bases, with 14 bases between them. The CDR3 length is 16 residues. The germline gives CDR1 SGHTA, CDR2 FQGTGA. CDR3 sequence (DNA): TGTGCCAGCAGCGTCGGACTACCGAGCTCCTACAATGAGCAGTTCTTC. Translating gives CASSVGLPSSYNEQFF.

The CDR3 loop is CASSPPGSSGANVLTF. CDR3 DNA: TGTGCCAGCAGCCCCCCCGGGTCCTCTGGGGCCAACGTCCTGACTTTC. The chain carries TRBV9 and TRBJ2-6, with unresolved D. The CDR3 is made up of 16 amino acids. CDR1 is SGDLS, CDR2 YYNGEE, per germline. The V end was cut by 4 bases, the J end by 0 bases, with 11 bases between.

The chain joins TRBV7-3 to TRBJ1-1, with D tentatively TRBD1 (5 bases). CDR1 SGHTA and CDR2 FQGTGA come from the germline V gene. The V and J ends lost 3 bases and 3 bases respectively, with 8 bases between them. This CDR3 has 13 amino acids. The chain's CDR3 is CASSLLGDTEAFF. CDR3 nucleotide sequence: TGTGCCAGCAGCTTGTTAGGGGACACTGAAGCTTTCTTT.

V is TRBV28 and J is TRBJ2-7; 10 positions match TRBD2. With 3 bases clipped from V and 2 bases from J, the junction kept 1 base outside the gene matches. The CDR3 loop spans 14 amino acids. Germline loops: CDR1 MDHEN, CDR2 SYDVKM. The CDR3 spells CASSFTSGAYEQYF. Written as DNA, the CDR3 is TGTGCCAGCAGTTTTACTAGCGGGGCCTACGAGCAGTACTTC. Based on the CDR3 plus reference TRBV28 and TRBJ2-7, the full variable domain is DVKVTQSSRYLVKRTGEKVFLECVQDMDHENMFWYRQDPGLGLRLIYFSYDVKMKEKGDIPEGYSVSREKKERFSLILESASTNQTSMYLCASSFTSGAYEQYFGPGTRLTVT.

The chain links TRBV5-1 to TRBJ1-1; weak D call: TRBD1 (6 bases). This CDR3 spans 15 amino acids. Germline lookup yields CDR1 SGHRS and CDR2 YFSETQ. The germline V and J ends were trimmed by 4 bases and 3 bases, with 16 bases remaining between them. CDR3 protein: CASSPGRAGDTEAFF. In DNA, the CDR3 is TGCGCCAGCAGCCCGGGGCGGGCAGGGGACACTGAAGCTTTCTTT.

The chain employs TRBV21-1 and TRBJ2-7; the table's D call of TRBD2 was not tested on the DNA. TRBV21-1 is a pseudogene segment. The CDR3 has 15 residues. This chain's CDR3 is CARLAGEFPPCEQYF. The CDR3 DNA follows: TGTGCCAGACTAGCGGGAGAGTTCCCCCCTTGCGAGCAGTACTTC.

This chain joins TRBV13 and TRBJ2-1; 7 bases are a match to TRBD2. With V trimmed by 0 bases and J by 7 bases, 12 bases remained unmatched. The length of the CDR3 is 17 residues. Germline V gene data show CDR1 as PRHDT and CDR2 as FYEKMQ (reference sequence). The CDR3 loop is CASSLGLVGGDGNEQFF. CDR3 sequence (DNA): TGTGCCAGCAGCTTAGGCCTCGTGGGGGGGGACGGGAATGAGCAGTTCTTC.